This T cell receptor beta chain was captured by sequencing in a study of cytomegalovirus exposure and HLA in healthy donors. Across the whole study: In terms of ancestry, the Caucasian-associated cluster contained around 79% of the approximately 430 genotyped donors.

Study results and limitations: CMV serostatus was the sole immune exposure information available. According to a later analysis, donors in an Asian-associated ancestry cluster reportedly had fewer N-insertions than the roughly 640-donor mean. When analyzed later, the rates of TCR association showed variation by HLA locus, with DRB1 the most and HLA-C the fewest.

Vbeta (60) and Jbeta (13) primers were used in the PCR. Profiled with immunoSEQ multiplex PCR; TCRdb holds only in-frame clones, not every one. The sample includes fewer than 200,000 clones, about two thirds of them seen just once. This clone has a single count. The target antigen is unknown. Germline CDR1 SGDLS, CDR2 YYNGEE. V lost 3 bases and J lost 3; bases outside the gene matches: 9. CDR3 length equals 16 residues. The sequence was obtained from a woman under 30 in good health and CMV-seropositive. The rearrangement joins TRBV9 to TRBJ1-1, with 9 bases fitting TRBD1. The sample was PBMCs. CDR3 DNA sequence: TGTGCCAGCAGCGCAAAGATTGGGGACAGGGACACTGAAGCTTTCTTT. This gives the protein CASSAKIGDRDTEAFF.